Listed here are 25 T cell receptor beta chains from one sample, sequenced in a study of T cells expressing NK-cell markers. TCRdb reprocessed the 5' RACE reads and reports one entry per CDR3 protein, with no DNA. Seen in this sample are 400,000 to 550,000 distinct CDR3 sequences; the ten most common clones hold 6% to 8%. The specimen was blood T cells: a sorted CD56 or NKG2C T cell subset, CD4+ or CD8+ T cells, or bulk PBMC T cells (not recorded which). Source of these receptors: a woman aged 18 to 75 in good health.

This chain links TRBV29-1 with TRBJ2-7. Germline V gives CDR1 SQVTM, CDR2 ANQGSEA. This CDR3 has 12 residues. CDR3: CSVEARASEQYF.

The CDR3 is CSAGPGGIGTDTQYF. The rearrangement links TRBV20-1 to TRBJ2-3; TCRdb proposes TRBD1, but this gene call is untestable without DNA. Germline-derived CDR1 and CDR2 are DFQATT and SNEGSKA (reference sequence). The CDR3 is 15 amino acids.

V is TRBV20-1 and J is TRBJ2-5; TCRdb indicates TRBD2, and absent DNA this call remains unverified. Germline V gives CDR1 DFQATT, CDR2 SNEGSKA (reference sequence). CDR3 length: 13 amino acids. The CDR3: CSAWTSGQETQYF.

V gene TRBV5-1 combines with J gene TRBJ2-1; TCRdb gives TRBD2 as the D gene, but with no DNA this cannot be confirmed. CDR1 SGHRS and CDR2 YFSETQ come from the germline V gene. The CDR3 is 13 amino acids. The CDR3 spells CASSLDGSNEQFF.

V usage is TRBV7-3 and J usage is TRBJ2-1; TCRdb selects TRBD1, and the lack of DNA leaves this call unchecked. Germline V gene data show CDR1 as SGHTA and CDR2 as FQGTGA. This CDR3 comprises 18 residues. The CDR3 reads CASSLTPILDRAVHEQFF.

The chain employs TRBV12-3 or TRBV12-4 and TRBJ1-5; no DNA is available, so the TRBD1 call from TCRdb remains unchecked. This CDR3 has 17 residues. The CDR3 protein is CASRPGAPGEVNQPQHF.

The chain joins TRBV7-6 to TRBJ2-1; the TCRdb call, TRBD2, lacks DNA for checking. Germline V lookup: CDR1 SGHVS, CDR2 FNYEAQ. The CDR3 contains 16 residues. The CDR3 loop is CASSSWGLPSYNEQFF.

The chain employs TRBV11-2 and TRBJ2-2; TCRdb selects TRBD1, and the lack of DNA leaves this call unchecked. The length of the CDR3 is 17 residues. CDR1 is SGHAT, CDR2 FQNNGV, per germline. The CDR3 reads CASSLGAGPMDTGELFF.

The chain combines TRBV5-1 with TRBJ2-1; TCRdb proposes TRBD2, but this gene call is untestable without DNA. CDR1 is SGHRS and CDR2 is YFSETQ in the germline V gene. The CDR3 runs to 16 residues. Here the CDR3 reads CASSLDWEASYNEQFF.

The chain's CDR3 is CASSLGSPGTWVTEAFF. J is TRBJ1-1 and V is TRBV7-9; absent DNA, TCRdb's TRBD1 call cannot be checked. This CDR3 is 17 amino acids long. Germline V lookup: CDR1 SEHNR, CDR2 FQNEAQ (reference sequence).

V usage is TRBV7-9 and J usage is TRBJ2-1; TCRdb returns TRBD2, unconfirmable since there is no DNA. CDR1 is SEHNR, CDR2 FQNEAQ, per germline (reference sequence). The CDR3 spans 15 residues. CDR3 in amino acids: CASRDGTSAVNEQFF.

This chain links TRBV29-1 with TRBJ1-2; the D call of TRBD1 rests on TCRdb alone, since no DNA is present to check it. In germline, CDR1 is SQVTM, CDR2 ANQGSEA. The CDR3 runs to 15 residues. This CDR3 is CSVEWDRGRDYGYTF.

The V and J genes are TRBV6-2 or TRBV6-3 and TRBJ2-1; TCRdb returns TRBD1, unconfirmable since there is no DNA. The germline gives CDR1 MNHEY, CDR2 SVGEGT. The CDR3 loop spans 17 amino acids. This CDR3 is CASSPWTGPGSYNEQFF.

V gene TRBV6-5 combines with J gene TRBJ1-5. CDR3 length: 14 residues. Germline CDR1 and CDR2: MNHEY and SVGAGI. The CDR3 region is CASSLMDQNQPQHF.

The chain links TRBV7-8 to TRBJ1-2; with no DNA, the TCRdb D assignment of TRBD1 cannot be verified. The CDR3 is 14 amino acids. The germline V gene encodes CDR1 SGHVS and CDR2 FQNEAQ. The CDR3 spells CASSLDRGNYGYTF.

The rearrangement uses TRBV29-1 and TRBJ2-3; TCRdb outputs TRBD1, but without DNA this stays unchecked. This CDR3 comprises 14 residues. CDR1 and CDR2 from the germline V gene are SQVTM and ANQGSEA. The CDR3 loop reads CSAKQGGFTDTQYF.

This chain links TRBV9 with TRBJ2-1; the D call of TRBD2 rests on TCRdb alone, since no DNA is present to check it. The length of the CDR3 is 18 residues. Germline CDR1 reads SGDLS; CDR2 reads YYNGEE. CDR3 loop: CASSAIPSPGLPPNEQFF.

The chain carries TRBV7-2 and TRBJ1-4; with no DNA, the TCRdb D assignment of TRBD1 cannot be verified. The CDR3 has 14 amino acids. The germline V gene encodes CDR1 SGHTA and CDR2 FQGNSA. The CDR3 sequence is CASSLHGMGEKLFF.

This rearrangement joins TRBV10-3 to TRBJ1-2; checking the TCRdb D call of TRBD1 is not possible without DNA. Germline loops: CDR1 ENHRY, CDR2 SYGVKD. The CDR3 loop spans 14 amino acids. CDR3 sequence: CAISELEGRGGYTF.

The chain recombines TRBV24-1 with TRBJ1-1; TCRdb returns TRBD1, unconfirmable since there is no DNA. This CDR3 comprises 13 residues. Germline V lookup: CDR1 KGHDR, CDR2 SFDVKD. This chain's CDR3 is CATSDYRFTEAFF.

CDR3 amino acids: CASRRTGQETQYF. The genes are TRBV4-1 and TRBJ2-5; there is no DNA to check the TCRdb D call of TRBD1. This CDR3 is 13 amino acids long. Germline lookup yields CDR1 MGHRA and CDR2 YSYEKL.

The gene calls are TRBV25-1 and TRBJ2-2; TCRdb picks TRBD1, but there is no DNA to check that call. The CDR3 sequence is 17 residues long. Germline V gene data show CDR1 as MGHDK and CDR2 as SYGVNS. CDR3 in amino acids: CASSGDWAGANTGELFF.

V and J are TRBV7-8 and TRBJ2-7; TCRdb lists TRBD2, though no DNA is available to test this call. CDR3 length equals 14 residues. In germline, CDR1 is SGHVS, CDR2 FQNEAQ. The CDR3 sequence: CASSFRSSGYEQYF.

The chain carries TRBV11-2 and TRBJ2-1; TCRdb gives TRBD2 as the D gene, but with no DNA this cannot be confirmed. CDR1 and CDR2 (germline): SGHAT, FQNNGV. The CDR3 has 15 amino acids. CDR3 loop: CASSWTSGGGNEQFF.

V and J are TRBV5-6 and TRBJ2-2; no DNA is available, so the TRBD1 call from TCRdb remains unchecked. Germline CDR1 reads SGHDT; CDR2 reads YYEEEE. The CDR3 is 19 residues long. The CDR3 loop reads CASSPRGRGGSANTGELFF.